These T cell receptor beta chains were read from a single sample in a study of OX40 agonist ivuxolimab in advanced cancers. Generated by immunoSEQ multiplex PCR, the TCRdb table keeps only in-frame clones and is missing some. This sample has 60,000 to 90,000 clones, with under 85% found just once. Material: CD4+ or CD8+ T cells sorted from blood, obtained in a trial of the OX40 agonist ivuxolimab. The receptors derive from an adult with an advanced solid tumor such as melanoma, head and neck, liver or kidney cancer. Both conserved end residues are part of each CDR3. A D gene is named only where the DNA matches it firmly. Clone size is given for some rows only: seen once, a few or many times, or a class if the clone is expanded.

size	length	J	D	V	DNA	CDR3
-	15	TRBJ2-1	TRBD2	TRBV6-1	TGTGCCAGCAGGAGGACTAGCGGGGGGTACAATGAGCAGTTCTTC	CASRRTSGGYNEQFF
-	15	TRBJ1-5	TRBD1	TRBV7-2	TGTGCCAGCAGCTTACGGACAGGGTCCGGTCAGCCCCAGCATTTT	CASSLRTGSGQPQHF
-	14	TRBJ2-7	TRBD1	TRBV5-4	TGTGCCAGCAGCCCCTGGACAGGGGGCCACGAGCAGTACTTC	CASSPWTGGHEQYF
-	13	TRBJ2-1	TRBD2	TRBV7-7	TGTGCCAGCAGCTTAGGACTAGCTGGTGAGCAGTTCTTC	CASSLGLAGEQFF
-	14	TRBJ1-1	TRBD1	TRBV2	TGTGCCAGCAGCCAACGACAGGGGAACACTGAAGCTTTCTTT	CASSQRQGNTEAFF
-	13	TRBJ1-1	-	TRBV18	TGTGCCAGCTCACCCGCAGGTGGGACTGAAGCTTTCTTT	CASSPAGGTEAFF
-	16	TRBJ2-6	TRBD2	TRBV4-2	TGTGCCAGCAGCCACCAGCGGGGATCTGGGGCCAACGTCCTGACTTTC	CASSHQRGSGANVLTF
-	14	TRBJ1-4	-	TRBV7-9	TGTGCCAGCAGCTCATCCGGGGGCGGTGAAAAACTGTTTTTT	CASSSSGGGEKLFF
-	13	TRBJ1-1	-	TRBV11-2	TGTGCCAGCAACCCCCCCGGCAGGGCTGAAGCTTTCTTT	CASNPPGRAEAFF
-	14	TRBJ1-1	-	TRBV2	TGTGCCAGCACTCCGACAAACAAGAACACTGAAGCTTTCTTT	CASTPTNKNTEAFF
once	14	TRBJ2-2	TRBD2	TRBV9	TGTGCCAGTGGGACTAGCGGGACTATCGGGGAGCTGTTTTTT	CASGTSGTIGELFF
-	15	TRBJ2-1	TRBD2	TRBV7-9	TGTGCCAGCAGCAAATCTAGCGGGGGTTACAATGAGCAGTTCTTC	CASSKSSGGYNEQFF
-	13	TRBJ1-1	-	TRBV7-9	TGTGCCAGCAGCTTAACTGGAGGCGACGAAGCTTTCTTT	CASSLTGGDEAFF
-	11	TRBJ2-5	-	TRBV7-2	TGTGCCAGCAGCCCTAAGGAGACCCAGTACTTC	CASSPKETQYF
-	14	TRBJ2-5	-	TRBV5-1	TGCGCCAGCAGCCTGGGACATATGGAAGAGACCCAGTACTTC	CASSLGHMEETQYF
-	15	TRBJ1-2	TRBD1	TRBV28	TGTGCCAGCAGTTTTGGACAGGGGACAGTGTATGGCTACACCTTC	CASSFGQGTVYGYTF
-	12	TRBJ1-2	TRBD1	TRBV2	TGTGCCGGAACAGGGGAGGGCTATGGCTACACCTTC	CAGTGEGYGYTF